This TCR beta chain was documented in a study of control samples from healthy donors and cancer patients. The CDR3 contains 15 residues. J gave up 3 bases and V 6 bases, and 5 bases lay outside the gene matches. CDR1 and CDR2 (germline): SNHLY, FYNNEI. TCRdb keeps only in-frame clones here, not all; method: immunoSEQ multiplex PCR. The sample has about 180,000 clones, nearly 90% seen once; the top ten hold approximately 1.4%. This clonotype was sampled from a woman aged 50 to 60 in good health. Source material: blood. The chain carries TRBV2 and TRBJ1-4, with 9 bases that match TRBD1. The CDR3 DNA reads as TGTGCCAGCAGCCCACAGGGGGCGTCTAATGAAAAACTGTTTTTT. This encodes CASSPQGASNEKLFF.